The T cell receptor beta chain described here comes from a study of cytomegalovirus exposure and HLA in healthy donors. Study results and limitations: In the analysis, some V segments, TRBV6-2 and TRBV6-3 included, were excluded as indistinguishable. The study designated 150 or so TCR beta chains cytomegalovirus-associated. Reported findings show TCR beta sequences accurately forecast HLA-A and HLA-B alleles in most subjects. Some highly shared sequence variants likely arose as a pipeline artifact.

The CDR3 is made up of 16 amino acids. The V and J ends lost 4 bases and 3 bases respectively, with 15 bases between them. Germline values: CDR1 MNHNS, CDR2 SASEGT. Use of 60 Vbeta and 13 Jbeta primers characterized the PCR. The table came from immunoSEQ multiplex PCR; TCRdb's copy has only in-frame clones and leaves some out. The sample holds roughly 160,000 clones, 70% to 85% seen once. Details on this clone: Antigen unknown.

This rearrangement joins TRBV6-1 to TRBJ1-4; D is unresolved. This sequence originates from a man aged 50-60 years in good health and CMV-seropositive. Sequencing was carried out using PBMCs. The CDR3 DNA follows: TGTGCCAGCAGTGGTGCGGTGGGCGGGGCTAATGAAAAACTGTTTTTT. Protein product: CASSGAVGGANEKLFF.